This T cell receptor (beta chain) emerged from a study of blood T cell repertoires in COVID-19. For the study at large: The United States, Italy and Spain supplied acute and convalescent COVID-19 samples.

Sequencing used immunoSEQ multiplex PCR; TCRdb keeps in-frame clones, though not all of them. The repertoire includes more than 200,000 clones, about nine tenths of them detected once, and around 1.8% sits in the top ten. CDR3 size: 14 residues. The V end lost 4 bases, the J end lost 4 bases, and 13 bases lay between the germline ends. The germline V gene encodes CDR1 SGHDN and CDR2 FVKESK. Living in 20 to 30 US areas, the participants were between roughly 18 and 90 years of age. Participants' reported clinical history set cohort assignment. Recovery among Cohort 3 donors was established by two negative PCRs, clearance, or symptom resolution.

This chain joins TRBV14 and TRBJ1-1; D call uncertain. The origin of this receptor is a man aged 35 to 55 who had recovered from COVID-19. Sequencing was performed on PBMCs or T cells enriched from blood (not recorded which). This CDR3 is CASSLRSWSTEAFF. In DNA, the CDR3 is TGTGCCAGCAGCCTCCGTAGTTGGAGCACTGAAGCTTTCTTT.